The source of this T cell receptor beta chain is a study of blood T cell repertoires in COVID-19. Clones were read by immunoSEQ multiplex PCR, and TCRdb kept only the in-frame ones, dropping some. The sample has over 200,000 clones, roughly nine tenths seen once; the top ten hold approximately 1.3%. Trimming took 6 bases from V and 0 from J, leaving 12 bases between them. Germline CDR1 is SEHNR and CDR2 is FQNEAQ (reference sequence). The CDR3 contains 14 residues. The genes are TRBV7-9 and TRBJ2-7; D may be TRBD2 (6 bases). Sequenced material: PBMCs or T cells enriched from blood (not recorded which). The TCR comes from a human donor in a cohort exposed to, infected with or recovered from COVID-19 (not recorded which). The donor label of this sample is uncertain. The CDR3 DNA reads TGTGCCAGCAGTTCGGGAGACATCTCCTACGAGCAGTACTTC. Translating gives CASSSGDISYEQYF.